A selection of T cell receptor beta chains follows, all from one sample in a study of T cells in Graves' hyperthyroidism and ophthalmopathy. TCRdb ran MiXCR on the multiplex PCR reads and lists one entry per CDR3 protein. In the table there are some 340,000 distinct CDR3 sequences, approximately 14% of which are singletons. Sequencing was carried out using blood. The receptors were gathered from a woman between 35 and 50 years old with Graves' ophthalmopathy. Both conserved end residues are part of each CDR3. Each record gives: V gene, J gene, clone size, D gene, CDR3 protein, CDR3 DNA. A D gene is named only where the DNA matches it firmly. Some rows mark clone size as missing; the rest say once, few, many or name a class of expanded clone.

>TRBV5-1|TRBJ2-7|few|NA
CASSLARGNEQYF
TGCGCCAGCAGCTTGGCCCGTGGGAACGAGCAGTACTTC
>TRBV12-3/TRBV12-4|TRBJ2-5|many|NA
CASSFGETQYF
TGTGCCAGCAGTTTTGGAGAGACCCAGTACTTC
>TRBV2|TRBJ1-1|many|NA
CASSEIDSNTEAFF
TGTGCCAGCAGTGAAATTGACAGCAACACTGAAGCTTTCTTT
>TRBV2|TRBJ2-7|many|TRBD2
CASGGGTSYEQYF
TGTGCCAGCGGCGGGGGAACGTCCTACGAGCAGTACTTC
>TRBV2|TRBJ1-2|many|NA
CASSLGPDRGYTF
TGTGCCAGCAGTCTCGGCCCCGACAGGGGCTACACCTTC
>TRBV19|TRBJ2-1|NA|NA
CASSIKAGRTNEQFF
TGTGCCAGTAGTATCAAAGCCGGCAGAACCAATGAGCAGTTCTTC
>TRBV27|TRBJ1-2|NA|TRBD1
CASSLLGQGAGIGGYTF
TGTGCCAGCAGTTTATTGGGACAGGGGGCTGGTATCGGTGGCTACACCTTC
>TRBV12-3/TRBV12-4|TRBJ1-2|many|TRBD1
CASSYPGQGNGYTF
TGTGCCAGCAGTTACCCAGGACAGGGAAATGGCTACACCTTC
>TRBV6-1|TRBJ1-5|few|NA
CASSAYRDLSNQPQHF
TGTGCCAGCAGTGCCTACAGGGATTTAAGCAATCAGCCCCAGCATTTT
>TRBV6-1|TRBJ2-5|many|NA
CASSLGSGRRETQYF
TGTGCCAGCAGTCTGGGGTCGGGCCGCCGGGAGACCCAGTACTTC
>TRBV30|TRBJ1-1|few|NA
CAWSKNRVTEAFF
TGTGCCTGGAGTAAAAACAGGGTCACAGAAGCTTTCTTT
>TRBV10-2|TRBJ2-7|NA|NA
CASSESNGDEQYF
TGCGCCAGCAGTGAGTCGAACGGCGACGAGCAGTACTTC
>TRBV6-5|TRBJ1-4|few|TRBD1
CASSYIQGNEKLFF
TGTGCCAGCAGTTATATACAGGGGAATGAAAAACTGTTTTTT
>TRBV6-6|TRBJ1-1|many|NA
CASSYTVWGNTEAFF
TGTGCCAGCAGTTACACGGTTTGGGGGAACACTGAAGCTTTCTTT
>TRBV6-5|TRBJ2-1|many|TRBD1
CASSYSLRDRGYGDEQFF
TGTGCCAGCAGTTACTCGCTTCGGGACAGGGGGTATGGGGATGAGCAGTTCTTC
>TRBV19|TRBJ2-5|NA|NA
CASSIRGLGETQYF
TGTGCCAGTAGTATAAGGGGGTTGGGAGAGACCCAGTACTTC
>TRBV28|TRBJ1-5|many|NA
CASSLRGGGQPQHF
TGTGCCAGCAGTTTGCGGGGAGGAGGACAGCCCCAGCATTTT
>TRBV9|TRBJ2-7|few|NA
CASSPSRGPIHEQYF
TGTGCCAGCAGCCCTAGCAGAGGGCCCATCCACGAGCAGTACTTC
>TRBV28|TRBJ2-1|many|TRBD2
CASSLAGTSSNEQFF
TGTGCCAGCAGCCTTGCCGGGACTAGCTCCAATGAGCAGTTCTTC
>TRBV6-2/TRBV6-3|TRBJ2-5|few|TRBD2
CASSCDRLGTSGYRTETQYF
TGTGCCAGCAGTTGCGACCGCCTTGGGACTAGCGGGTATAGGACGGAGACCCAGTACTTC
>TRBV5-1|TRBJ1-2|many|TRBD1
CASSPQTGGLYGYTF
TGCGCCAGCAGCCCACAGACAGGGGGCCTCTATGGCTACACCTTC
>TRBV30|TRBJ2-7|once|TRBD1
CAWRPTTGGTYEQYF
TGTGCCTGGAGACCTACCACAGGGGGAACCTACGAGCAGTACTTC
>TRBV10-1|TRBJ1-1|many|NA
CASMGGRNTEAFF
TGCGCCAGCATGGGGGGGAGGAACACTGAAGCTTTCTTT
>TRBV6-5|TRBJ1-1|many|NA
CASSYPNRAEAFF
TGTGCCAGCAGTTATCCAAACAGGGCTGAAGCTTTCTTT
>TRBV29-1|TRBJ2-3|few|NA
CSAVTVTSTDTQYF
TGCAGCGCTGTGACAGTTACTAGCACAGATACGCAGTATTTT
>TRBV24-1|TRBJ2-2|many|NA
CATSGNRKNTGELFF
TGTGCCACCAGTGGAAATAGGAAGAACACCGGGGAGCTGTTTTTT
>TRBV4-1|TRBJ2-7|many|TRBD2
CASSLFGPSGTYEQYF
TGCGCCAGCAGCCTTTTCGGGCCTAGCGGTACTTACGAGCAGTACTTC
>TRBV28|TRBJ2-7|many|NA
CASTLAGSGLNEQYF
TGTGCCAGCACCCTGGCGGGATCGGGGTTGAACGAGCAGTACTTC
>TRBV20-1|TRBJ2-1|NA|TRBD2
CSARDGSLAGGVVSYNEQFF
TGCAGTGCTAGAGATGGCTCACTAGCGGGAGGGGTTGTCTCCTACAATGAGCAGTTCTTC
>TRBV19|TRBJ1-1|many|NA
CASSITNSPEAFF
TGTGCCAGTAGTATCACCAACAGTCCTGAAGCTTTCTTT
>TRBV3-1|TRBJ2-1|many|TRBD2
CASSQRSGGRNEQFF
TGTGCCAGCAGCCAACGGAGCGGGGGTCGCAATGAGCAGTTCTTC
>TRBV12-3/TRBV12-4|TRBJ2-2|many|NA
CASSGYRAGELFF
TGTGCCAGCAGTGGCTACAGGGCCGGGGAGCTGTTTTTT
>TRBV3-1|TRBJ1-5|many|NA
CASSPTGGYQPQHF
TGTGCCAGCAGCCCCACCGGAGGATATCAGCCCCAGCATTTT
>TRBV24-1|TRBJ1-5|NA|NA
CATNHGNQPQHF
TGTGCCACCAATCACGGGAATCAGCCCCAGCATTTT
>TRBV28|TRBJ2-1|many|TRBD1
CASSFFRGLGEQFF
TGTGCCAGCAGTTTCTTTAGGGGGCTGGGTGAGCAGTTCTTC
>TRBV4-1|TRBJ1-1|NA|NA
CASSQGQTGVLPNTEAFF
TGCGCCAGCAGCCAAGGCCAGACAGGCGTTCTCCCGAACACTGAAGCTTTCTTT
>TRBV20-1|TRBJ1-1|many|NA
CSASDRGANTEAFF
TGCAGTGCTAGCGATAGGGGCGCGAACACTGAAGCTTTCTTT
>TRBV7-9|TRBJ2-7|NA|NA
CASSFSPVLGSVVYEQYF
TGCGCCAGCAGCTTCTCCCCAGTCCTAGGTTCTGTCGTCTACGAGCAGTACTTC
>TRBV11-2|TRBJ1-2|NA|NA
CASSLVGQRPDYGYTF
TGTGCCAGCAGTTTAGTAGGACAGCGTCCGGACTATGGCTACACCTTC
>TRBV5-5|TRBJ2-1|NA|TRBD1
CASSLGQGTLLSYNEQFF
TGTGCCAGCAGCTTGGGACAGGGTACTCTCCTCTCCTACAATGAGCAGTTCTTC
>TRBV5-6|TRBJ2-3|NA|TRBD2
CASSFVRDYSTDTQYF
TGTGCCAGCAGTTTTGTCCGGGACTATAGCACTGATACGCAGTATTTT
>TRBV5-1|TRBJ1-1|many|NA
CASSLAAENTEAFF
TGCGCCAGCAGCTTGGCCGCGGAAAACACTGAAGCTTTCTTT
>TRBV6-2/TRBV6-3|TRBJ2-1|NA|TRBD2
CASSLRLAGDNEQFF
TGTGCCAGCAGTTTACGGCTAGCGGGGGACAATGAGCAGTTCTTC
>TRBV5-4|TRBJ2-3|few|NA
CASSYWLDTQYF
TGTGCCAGCAGTTACTGGCTAGATACGCAGTATTTT
>TRBV30|TRBJ1-1|few|TRBD1
CAWMRGLNTEAFF
TGTGCCTGGATGAGGGGGCTGAACACTGAAGCTTTCTTT
>TRBV9|TRBJ2-1|many|NA
CASSVDLGNEQFF
TGTGCCAGCAGCGTAGATCTGGGGAATGAGCAGTTCTTC
>TRBV10-1|TRBJ2-2|NA|TRBD2
CASSPRAGEGTGELFF
TGCGCCAGCAGTCCCCGGGCGGGAGAGGGCACCGGGGAGCTGTTTTTT
>TRBV30|TRBJ2-2|few|TRBD1
CAWSPPGSWDRPFTGELFF
TGTGCCTGGAGTCCTCCGGGGTCGTGGGACAGGCCCTTCACCGGGGAGCTGTTTTTT
>TRBV11-2|TRBJ2-3|many|NA
CASSLSSITDTQYF
TGTGCCAGCAGCCTTAGCTCCATCACAGATACGCAGTATTTT
>TRBV28|TRBJ1-2|many|TRBD1
CASSLGTGADYGYTF
TGTGCCAGCAGTTTAGGGACAGGGGCAGACTATGGCTACACCTTC
>TRBV12-5|TRBJ1-5|many|NA
CASGPRTGGQPQHF
TGTGCTAGTGGCCCCCGCACGGGAGGGCAGCCCCAGCATTTT
>TRBV13|TRBJ2-5|NA|NA
CASSKVRSGYQQETQYF
TGTGCCAGCAGCAAAGTGAGATCGGGATATCAGCAAGAGACCCAGTACTTC
>TRBV20-1|TRBJ1-2|many|TRBD1
CSADRVSAGGYTF
TGCAGTGCTGACAGGGTATCGGCGGGTGGCTACACCTTC
>TRBV30|TRBJ2-1|few|NA
CAWSVQGLPNNEQFF
TGTGCCTGGAGTGTACAGGGACTACCGAACAATGAGCAGTTCTTC
>TRBV5-1|TRBJ2-4|NA|TRBD1
CASSTTGEGENIQYF
TGCGCCAGCAGCACCACAGGGGAAGGAGAAAACATTCAGTACTTC
>TRBV3-1|TRBJ1-6|NA|NA
CASSQVAGAINSPLHF
TGTGCCAGCAGCCAAGTTGCAGGGGCGATTAATTCACCCCTCCACTTT